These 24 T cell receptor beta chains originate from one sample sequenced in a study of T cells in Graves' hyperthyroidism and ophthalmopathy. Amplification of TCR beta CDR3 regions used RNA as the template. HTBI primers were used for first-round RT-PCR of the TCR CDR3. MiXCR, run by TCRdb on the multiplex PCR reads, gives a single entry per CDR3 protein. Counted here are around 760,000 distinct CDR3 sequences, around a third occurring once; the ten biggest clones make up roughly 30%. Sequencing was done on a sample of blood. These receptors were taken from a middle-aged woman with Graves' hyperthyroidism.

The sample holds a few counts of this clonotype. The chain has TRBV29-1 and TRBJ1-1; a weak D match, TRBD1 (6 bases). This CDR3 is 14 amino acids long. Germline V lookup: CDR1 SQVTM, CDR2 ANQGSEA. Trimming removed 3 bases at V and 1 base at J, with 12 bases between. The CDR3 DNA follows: TGCAGCGTTGAGGGACAAGACGCGAACACTGAAGCTTTCTTT. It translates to CSVEGQDANTEAFF.

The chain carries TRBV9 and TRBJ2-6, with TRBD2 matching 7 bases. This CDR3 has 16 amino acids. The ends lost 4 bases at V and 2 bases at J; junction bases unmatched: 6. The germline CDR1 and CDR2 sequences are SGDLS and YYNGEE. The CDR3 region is CASSHPGGTGANVLTF. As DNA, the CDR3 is TGTGCCAGCAGCCATCCGGGGGGAACTGGGGCCAACGTCCTGACTTTC.

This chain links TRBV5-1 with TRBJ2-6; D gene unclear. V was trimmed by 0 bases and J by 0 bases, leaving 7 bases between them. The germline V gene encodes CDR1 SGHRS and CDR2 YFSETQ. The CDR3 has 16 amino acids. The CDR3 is CASSLEGYSGANVLTF. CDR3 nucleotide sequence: TGCGCCAGCAGCTTGGAAGGTTACTCTGGGGCCAACGTCCTGACTTTC. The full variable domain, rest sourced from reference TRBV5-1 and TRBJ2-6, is KAGVTQTPRYLIKTRGQQVTLSCSPISGHRSVSWYQQTPGQGLQFLFEYFSETQRNKGNFPGRFSGRQFSNSRSEMNVSTLELGDSALYLCASSLEGYSGANVLTFGAGSRLTVL.

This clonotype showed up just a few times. CDR3 sequence: CSAFGRVGGNTEAFF. The CDR3 DNA sequence: TGCAGTGCTTTCGGCAGGGTAGGGGGGAACACTGAAGCTTTCTTT. The chain carries TRBV20-1 and TRBJ1-1; tentative D call: TRBD1 (6 bases). Trimming took 5 bases from V and 1 from J, leaving 17 bases between them. Germline CDR1 is DFQATT and CDR2 is SNEGSKA (reference sequence). The CDR3 runs to 15 residues.

The CDR3 reads CSVGGTGGSGGNNMLEQYF. DNA of the CDR3: TGCAGCGTTGGAGGGACAGGGGGTAGCGGGGGCAACAACATGCTCGAGCAGTACTTC. The J gene is TRBJ2-7, the V gene TRBV29-1, with 11 bases identical to TRBD1. J lost 6 bases, V lost 4 bases, and 23 bases had no gene match. Germline assignment: CDR1 SQVTM and CDR2 ANQGSEA. The CDR3 is made up of 19 amino acids.

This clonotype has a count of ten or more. DNA of the CDR3: TGTGCCAGCAGTTTTCAGTGGAGACCAGCTTTCTTT. Translating it yields CASSFQWRPAFF. J is TRBJ1-1 and V is TRBV12-3 or TRBV12-4; unclear D gene. V lost 3 bases and J 10 bases, leaving 12 bases between the germline ends. The CDR3 spans 12 residues.

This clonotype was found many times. The CDR3 here is CASSTSPGPEAGELFF. CDR3 DNA: TGCGCCAGCAGCACCTCGCCGGGACCCGAAGCCGGGGAGCTGTTTTTT. The chain links TRBV5-1 to TRBJ2-2; D tentatively fits TRBD1 or TRBD2 (5 bases each). The length of the CDR3 is 16 residues. V was cut by 4 bases and J by 6 bases, with 19 bases left in between. Looked up from germline, CDR1 is SGHRS and CDR2 is YFSETQ.

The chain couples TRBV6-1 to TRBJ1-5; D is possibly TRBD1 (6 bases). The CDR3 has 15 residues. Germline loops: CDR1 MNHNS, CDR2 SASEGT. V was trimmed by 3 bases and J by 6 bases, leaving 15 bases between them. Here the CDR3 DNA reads TGTGCCAGCAGTGACCCGGAGGGAGGGGGTCAGCCCCAGCATTTT. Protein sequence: CASSDPEGGGQPQHF.

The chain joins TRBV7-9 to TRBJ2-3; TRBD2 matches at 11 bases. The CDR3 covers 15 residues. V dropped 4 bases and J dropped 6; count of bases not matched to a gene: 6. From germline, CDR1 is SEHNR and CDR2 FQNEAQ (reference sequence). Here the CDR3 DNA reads TGTGCCAGCAGCTCAATAGCGGGGGGGCAGGATACGCAGTATTTT. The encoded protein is CASSSIAGGQDTQYF.

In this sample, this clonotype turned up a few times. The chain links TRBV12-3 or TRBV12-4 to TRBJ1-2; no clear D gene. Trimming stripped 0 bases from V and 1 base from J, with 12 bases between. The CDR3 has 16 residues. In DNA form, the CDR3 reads TGTGCCAGCAGTTTAGCGAAGGCAGGAATTAACTATGGCTACACCTTC. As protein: CASSLAKAGINYGYTF.

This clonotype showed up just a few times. CDR3 coding DNA: TGTGCCATCAGTGAGTTGGACACAGATACGCAGTATTTT. Protein product: CAISELDTDTQYF. The rearrangement links TRBV10-3 to TRBJ2-3; no firm D call. This CDR3 contains 13 residues. CDR1 is ENHRY and CDR2 is SYGVKD in the germline V gene. The germline V and J ends were trimmed by 1 base and 2 bases, with 4 bases remaining between them.

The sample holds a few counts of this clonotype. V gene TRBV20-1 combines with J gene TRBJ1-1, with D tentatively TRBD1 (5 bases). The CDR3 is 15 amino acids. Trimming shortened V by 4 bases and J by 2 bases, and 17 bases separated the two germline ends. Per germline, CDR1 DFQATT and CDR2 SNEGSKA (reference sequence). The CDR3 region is CSAKEDSVLNTEAFF. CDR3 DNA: TGCAGTGCTAAAGAAGACAGTGTTTTAAACACTGAAGCTTTCTTT.

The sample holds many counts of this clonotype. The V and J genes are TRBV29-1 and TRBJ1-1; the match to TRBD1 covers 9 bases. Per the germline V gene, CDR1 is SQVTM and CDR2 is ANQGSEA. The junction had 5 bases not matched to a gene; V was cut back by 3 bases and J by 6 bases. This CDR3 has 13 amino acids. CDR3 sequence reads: CSVEGQGRPEAFF. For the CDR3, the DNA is TGCAGCGTTGAGGGACAGGGAAGGCCTGAAGCTTTCTTT.

The CDR3: CASSGLRGRQDTEAFF. Written as DNA, the CDR3 is TGTGCCAGTAGTGGTCTCCGGGGCCGCCAAGACACTGAAGCTTTCTTT. The chain couples TRBV19 to TRBJ1-1; possible D gene TRBD1, 5 bases. The CDR3 runs to 16 residues. V shed 5 bases and J shed 3 bases, with 19 bases lying between them. Germline V gene data show CDR1 as LNHDA and CDR2 as SQIVND (reference sequence).

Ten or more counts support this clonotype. The CDR3 here is CAISLARNEQYF. The DNA for the CDR3 is TGTGCCATCTCTCTCGCCCGAAACGAGCAGTACTTC. V usage is TRBV10-3 and J usage is TRBJ2-7; D ambiguous. The V gene's germline CDR1 is ENHRY and CDR2 SYGVKD. This CDR3 contains 12 residues. The ends were cut back, 8 bases at V and 5 bases at J, with 13 bases in the middle.

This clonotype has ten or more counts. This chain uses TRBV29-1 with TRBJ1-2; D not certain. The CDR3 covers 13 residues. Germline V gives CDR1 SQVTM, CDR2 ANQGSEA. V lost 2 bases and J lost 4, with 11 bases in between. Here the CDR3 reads CSVELGTIYGYTF. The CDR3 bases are TGCAGCGTTGAACTCGGCACCATCTATGGCTACACCTTC.

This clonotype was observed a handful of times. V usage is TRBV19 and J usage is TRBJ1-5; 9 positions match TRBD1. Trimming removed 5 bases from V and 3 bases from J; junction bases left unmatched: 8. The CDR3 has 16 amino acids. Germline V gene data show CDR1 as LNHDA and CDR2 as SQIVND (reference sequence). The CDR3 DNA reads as TGTGCCAGTAGTGCAAGACAGGGGGGCCCCAATCAGCCCCAGCATTTT. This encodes CASSARQGGPNQPQHF.

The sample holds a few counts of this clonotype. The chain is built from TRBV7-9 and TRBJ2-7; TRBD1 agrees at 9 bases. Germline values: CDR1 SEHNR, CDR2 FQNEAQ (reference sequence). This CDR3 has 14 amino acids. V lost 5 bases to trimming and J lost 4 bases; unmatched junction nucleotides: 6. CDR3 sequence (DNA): TGTGCCAGCAGCCGGGCGGGACAGGGATACGAGCAGTACTTC. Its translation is CASSRAGQGYEQYF. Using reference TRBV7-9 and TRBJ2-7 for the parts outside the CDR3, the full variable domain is DTGVSQNPRHKITKRGQNVTFRCDPISEHNRLYWYRQTLGQGPEFLTYFQNEAQLEKSRLLSDRFSAERPKGSFSTLEIQRTEQGDSAMYLCASSRAGQGYEQYFGPGTRLTVT.

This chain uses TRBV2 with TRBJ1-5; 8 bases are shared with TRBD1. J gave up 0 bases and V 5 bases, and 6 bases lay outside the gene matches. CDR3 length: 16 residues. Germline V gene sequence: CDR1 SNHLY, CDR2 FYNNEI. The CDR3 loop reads CASSSTGGGSNQPQHF. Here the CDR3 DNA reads TGTGCCAGCAGTTCAACAGGGGGGGGTAGCAATCAGCCCCAGCATTTT.

CDR3 nucleotide sequence: TGCGCCAGCAGAGATAATCACGTTGTCGGGGGCCGTAATGAAAAACTGTTTTTT. This codes for CASRDNHVVGGRNEKLFF. The chain is built from TRBV10-2 and TRBJ1-4; D might be TRBD1 (6 bases). The CDR3 spans 18 residues. Germline V gene lookup returns CDR1 WSHSY and CDR2 SAAADI. V lost 6 bases, J lost 4 bases, and 24 bases lay in between.

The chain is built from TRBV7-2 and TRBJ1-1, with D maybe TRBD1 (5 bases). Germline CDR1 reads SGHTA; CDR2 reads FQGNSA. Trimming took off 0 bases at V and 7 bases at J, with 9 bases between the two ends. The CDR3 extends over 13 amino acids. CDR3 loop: CASSLAGGNEAFF. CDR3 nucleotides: TGTGCCAGCAGCTTAGCTGGGGGGAATGAAGCTTTCTTT.

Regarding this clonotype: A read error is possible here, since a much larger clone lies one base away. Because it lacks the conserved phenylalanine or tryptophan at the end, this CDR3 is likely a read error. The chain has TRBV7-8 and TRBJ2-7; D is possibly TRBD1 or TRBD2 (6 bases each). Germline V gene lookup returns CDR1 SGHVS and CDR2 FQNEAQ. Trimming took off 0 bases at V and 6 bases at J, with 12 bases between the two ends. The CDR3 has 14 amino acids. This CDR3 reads CASSLAQGRSEQYL. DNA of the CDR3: TGTGCCAGCAGCTTAGCCCAGGGGAGGAGCGAGCAGTACCTC.

CDR3 loop: CASSLVIGDGTEAFF. The CDR3 bases are TGCGCCAGCAGCTTGGTCATAGGGGATGGCACTGAAGCTTTCTTT. V is TRBV5-1 and J is TRBJ1-1; a possible D gene is TRBD1 (5 bases). The germline CDR1 and CDR2 sequences are SGHRS and YFSETQ. The CDR3 runs 15 residues. Deletions cut 0 bases from V and 4 bases from J, with 13 bases between. Full variable domain (outside the CDR3, taken from reference TRBV5-1 and TRBJ1-1): KAGVTQTPRYLIKTRGQQVTLSCSPISGHRSVSWYQQTPGQGLQFLFEYFSETQRNKGNFPGRFSGRQFSNSRSEMNVSTLELGDSALYLCASSLVIGDGTEAFFGQGTRLTVV.

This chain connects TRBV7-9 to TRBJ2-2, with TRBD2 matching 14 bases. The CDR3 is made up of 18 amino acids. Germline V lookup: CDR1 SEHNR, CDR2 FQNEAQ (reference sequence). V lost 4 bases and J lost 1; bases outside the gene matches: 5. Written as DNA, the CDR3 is TGTGCCAGCAGCTCCTCCGGACTAGCGGGAGGGAACACCGGGGAGCTGTTTTTT. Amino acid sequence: CASSSSGLAGGNTGELFF.